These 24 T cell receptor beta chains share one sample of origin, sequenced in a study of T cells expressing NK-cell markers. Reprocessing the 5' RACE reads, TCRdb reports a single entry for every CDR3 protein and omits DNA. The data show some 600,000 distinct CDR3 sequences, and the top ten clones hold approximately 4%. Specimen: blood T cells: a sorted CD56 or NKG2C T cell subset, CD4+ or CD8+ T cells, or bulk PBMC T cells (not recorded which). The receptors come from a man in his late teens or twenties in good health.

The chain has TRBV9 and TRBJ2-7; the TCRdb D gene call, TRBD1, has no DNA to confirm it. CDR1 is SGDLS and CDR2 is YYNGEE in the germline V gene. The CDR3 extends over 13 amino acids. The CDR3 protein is CASSGRQGSEQYF.

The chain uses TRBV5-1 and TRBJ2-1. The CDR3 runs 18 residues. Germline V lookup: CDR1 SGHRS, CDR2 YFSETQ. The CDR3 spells CASSPYITSGSPYNEQFF.

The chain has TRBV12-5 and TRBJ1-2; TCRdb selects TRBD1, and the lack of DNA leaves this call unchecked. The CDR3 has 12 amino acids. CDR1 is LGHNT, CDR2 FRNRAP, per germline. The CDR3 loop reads CASGLDRGGYTF.

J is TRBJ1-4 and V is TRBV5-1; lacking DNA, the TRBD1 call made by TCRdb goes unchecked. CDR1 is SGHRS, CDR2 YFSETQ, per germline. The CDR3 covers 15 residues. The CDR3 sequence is CASSLRTARDEKLFF.

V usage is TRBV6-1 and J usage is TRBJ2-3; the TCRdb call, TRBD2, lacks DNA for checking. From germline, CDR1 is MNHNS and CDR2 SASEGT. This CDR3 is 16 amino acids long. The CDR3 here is CASSADSGGLADTQYF.

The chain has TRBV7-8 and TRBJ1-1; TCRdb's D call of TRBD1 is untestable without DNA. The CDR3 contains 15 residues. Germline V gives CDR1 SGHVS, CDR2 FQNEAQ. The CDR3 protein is CASSLDRGVGTEAFF. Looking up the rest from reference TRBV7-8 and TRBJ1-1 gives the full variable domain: GAGVSQSPRYKVAKRGQDVALRCDPISGHVSLFWYQQALGQGPEFLTYFQNEAQLDKSGLPSDRFFAERPEGSVSTLKIQRTQQEDSAVYLCASSLDRGVGTEAFFGQGTRLTVV.

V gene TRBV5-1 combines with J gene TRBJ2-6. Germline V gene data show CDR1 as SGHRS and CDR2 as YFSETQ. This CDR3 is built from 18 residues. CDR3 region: CASSLGLSRLSGANVLTF.

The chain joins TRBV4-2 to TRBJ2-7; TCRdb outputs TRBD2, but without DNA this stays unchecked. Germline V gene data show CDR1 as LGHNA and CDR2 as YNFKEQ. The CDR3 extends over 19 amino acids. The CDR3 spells CASSQEFAIAGNLPYEQYF.

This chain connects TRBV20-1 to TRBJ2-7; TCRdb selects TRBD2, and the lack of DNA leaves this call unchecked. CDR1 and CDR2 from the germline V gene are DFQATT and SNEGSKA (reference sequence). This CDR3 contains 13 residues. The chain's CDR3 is CSASPGTSGEQYF.

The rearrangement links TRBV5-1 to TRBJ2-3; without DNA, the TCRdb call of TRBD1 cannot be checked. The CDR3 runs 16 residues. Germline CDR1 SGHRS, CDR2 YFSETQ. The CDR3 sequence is CASSGVQGFSTDTQYF. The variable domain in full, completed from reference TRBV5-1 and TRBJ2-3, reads KAGVTQTPRYLIKTRGQQVTLSCSPISGHRSVSWYQQTPGQGLQFLFEYFSETQRNKGNFPGRFSGRQFSNSRSEMNVSTLELGDSALYLCASSGVQGFSTDTQYFGPGTRLTVL.

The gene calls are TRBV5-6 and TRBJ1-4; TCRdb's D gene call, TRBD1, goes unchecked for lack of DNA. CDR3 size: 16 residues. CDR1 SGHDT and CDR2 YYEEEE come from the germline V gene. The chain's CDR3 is CASSRGPTATNEKLFF. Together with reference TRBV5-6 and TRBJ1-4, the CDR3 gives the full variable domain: DAGVTQSPTHLIKTRGQQVTLRCSPKSGHDTVSWYQQALGQGPQFIFQYYEEEERQRGNFPDRFSGHQFPNYSSELNVNALLLGDSALYLCASSRGPTATNEKLFFGSGTQLSVL.

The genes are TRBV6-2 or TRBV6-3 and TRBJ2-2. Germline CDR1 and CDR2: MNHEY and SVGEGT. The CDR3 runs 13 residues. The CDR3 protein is CASSQKKDGELFF.

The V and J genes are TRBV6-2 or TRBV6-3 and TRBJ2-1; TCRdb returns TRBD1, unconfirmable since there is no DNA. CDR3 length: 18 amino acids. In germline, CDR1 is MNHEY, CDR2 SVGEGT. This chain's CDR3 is CASSYLPGQGVFYNEQFF.

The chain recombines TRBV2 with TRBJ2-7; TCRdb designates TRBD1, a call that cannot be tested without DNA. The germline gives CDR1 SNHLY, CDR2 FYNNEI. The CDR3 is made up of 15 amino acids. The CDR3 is CASTRSGGRSYEQYF.

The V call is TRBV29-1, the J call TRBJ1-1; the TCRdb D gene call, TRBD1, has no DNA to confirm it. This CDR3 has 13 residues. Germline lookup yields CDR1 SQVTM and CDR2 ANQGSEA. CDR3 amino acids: CSGPGQGGTEAFF.

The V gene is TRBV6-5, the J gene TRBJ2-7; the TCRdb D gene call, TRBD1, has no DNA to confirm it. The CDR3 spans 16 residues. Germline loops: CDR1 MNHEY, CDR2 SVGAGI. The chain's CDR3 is CASSPLPGQGPYEQYF.

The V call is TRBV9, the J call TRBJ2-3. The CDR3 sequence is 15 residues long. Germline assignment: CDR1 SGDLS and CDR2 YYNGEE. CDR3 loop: CASSELAEGTDTQYF.

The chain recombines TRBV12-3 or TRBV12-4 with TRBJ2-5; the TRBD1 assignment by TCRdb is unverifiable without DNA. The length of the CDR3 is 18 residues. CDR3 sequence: CASTLRSGGIRGQETQYF.

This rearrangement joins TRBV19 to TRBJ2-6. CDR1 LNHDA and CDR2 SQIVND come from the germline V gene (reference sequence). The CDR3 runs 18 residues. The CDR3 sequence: CASSIRGRTYSGANVLTF.

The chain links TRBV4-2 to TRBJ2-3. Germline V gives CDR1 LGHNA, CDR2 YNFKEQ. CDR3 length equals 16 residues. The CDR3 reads CASSQERGFSTDTQYF.

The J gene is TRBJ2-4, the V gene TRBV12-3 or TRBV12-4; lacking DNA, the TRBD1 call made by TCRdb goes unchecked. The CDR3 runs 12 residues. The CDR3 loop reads CASSLRGRGAYF.

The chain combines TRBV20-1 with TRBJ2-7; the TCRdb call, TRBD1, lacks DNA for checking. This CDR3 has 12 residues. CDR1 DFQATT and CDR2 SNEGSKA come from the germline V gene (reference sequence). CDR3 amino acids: CSAPEGLVEQYF.

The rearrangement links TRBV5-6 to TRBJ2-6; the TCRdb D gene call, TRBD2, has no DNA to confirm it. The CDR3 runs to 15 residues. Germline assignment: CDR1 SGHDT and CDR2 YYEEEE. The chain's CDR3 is CASSSGGNGANVLTF.

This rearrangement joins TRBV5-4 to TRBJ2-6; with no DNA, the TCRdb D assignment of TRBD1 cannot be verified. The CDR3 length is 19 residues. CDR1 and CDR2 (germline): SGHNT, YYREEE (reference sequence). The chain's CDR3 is CASSLAGAGGPKGANVLTF. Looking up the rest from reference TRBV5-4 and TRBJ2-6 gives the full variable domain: ETGVTQSPTHLIKTRGQQVTLRCSSQSGHNTVSWYQQALGQGPQFIFQYYREEENGRGNFPPRFSGLQFPNYSSELNVNALELDDSALYLCASSLAGAGGPKGANVLTFGAGSRLTVL.